This T cell receptor beta chain derives from a study of blood T cell repertoires in COVID-19. Study information: In each case, the material was cDNA or gDNA derived from T cells, B-cell-depleted T cells, or PBMCs.

V was trimmed by 10 bases and J by 5 bases, leaving 8 bases between them. CDR3 size: 11 residues. Per the authors' pipeline: Nucleated cell counts were estimated from reference gene primer amplification. Sequencing used immunoSEQ multiplex PCR; TCRdb keeps in-frame clones, though not all of them. V and J calls and clone size follow that table, whereas D and trimming were derived from the DNA. The table has about 150,000 clones, 80% to 85% seen once; the top ten hold roughly two fifths. Sample: peripheral blood. The chain joins TRBV12-3 or TRBV12-4 to TRBJ2-2, with D maybe TRBD1 (7 bases). The source is a human donor in a cohort sampled during active COVID-19. CDR3 region: CATGGTGELFF. The CDR3 DNA reads as TGTGCCACAGGGGGGACCGGGGAGCTGTTTTTT.